Below, one TCR beta chain is given with its context. Antigen specificity is unknown. PCR amplification relied on 60 Vbeta primers (plus 13 Jbeta primers). Measured with immunoSEQ multiplex PCR; TCRdb has only the in-frame clones, and not every one. The table shows around 110,000 clones, with approximately 80% occurring only once. The sample originates from a study of cytomegalovirus exposure and HLA in healthy donors. About the study: Some 85 million unique TCRs, all from HLA-typed donors, were included in an early release of the data.

The V gene's germline CDR1 is MRHNA and CDR2 SNTAGT. The length of the CDR3 is 18 residues. V dropped 0 bases and J dropped 4 bases, with 21 bases sitting between them. Study outcomes and limitations: The classifier reportedly diagnosed cytomegalovirus status with high sensitivity and specificity. In a later analysis, TCR beta V- and J-gene trimming showed a link to a missense DCLRE1C variant. The authors enumerated roughly 160 TCR beta chains as linked to cytomegalovirus.

The chain is built from TRBV6-4 and TRBJ1-2; D is unclear. This TCR came from a woman younger than 35 in good health and CMV-seropositive. Sequencing used PBMCs. The CDR3 sequence: CASSDSVRRPGKGYGYTF. The CDR3 DNA sequence: TGTGCCAGCAGTGACTCTGTACGTCGCCCGGGGAAGGGCTATGGCTACACCTTC.